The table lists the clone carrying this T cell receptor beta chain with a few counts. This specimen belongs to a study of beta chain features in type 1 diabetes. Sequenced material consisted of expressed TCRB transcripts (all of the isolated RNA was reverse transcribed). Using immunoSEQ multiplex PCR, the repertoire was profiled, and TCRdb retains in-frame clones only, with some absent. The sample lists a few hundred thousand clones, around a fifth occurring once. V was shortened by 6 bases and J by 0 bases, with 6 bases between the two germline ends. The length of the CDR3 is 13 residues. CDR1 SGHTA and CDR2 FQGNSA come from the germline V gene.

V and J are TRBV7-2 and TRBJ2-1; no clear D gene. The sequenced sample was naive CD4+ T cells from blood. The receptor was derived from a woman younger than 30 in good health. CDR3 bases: TGTGCCAGCAGACGGAGCTCCTACAATGAGCAGTTCTTC. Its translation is CASRRSSYNEQFF.